This TCR beta chain was sequenced during a study of T cells in Graves' hyperthyroidism and ophthalmopathy. An absence of ophthalmopathy progression within 18 months meant stable Graves' hyperthyroidism. Uncontrolled infection, other autoimmune disease, pregnancy and lactation each barred patients from inclusion. Diagnosis rested on symptoms, serum thyroxine and TRAb, thyroid ultrasound, and orbital computed tomography. Regions amplified from RNA transcripts were the TCR beta CDR3 regions. TCR CDR3 regions were first amplified by RT-PCR with HTBI primers. TCRdb redid the calling of the multiplex PCR reads with MiXCR, one entry per CDR3 protein. Among 500,000 to 600,000 distinct CDR3 sequences listed, 35% to 55% were seen once. A note on this clonotype: Antigen unknown. The junction departs from the called germline gene at one end, perhaps through a read error.

Study results and caveats: Blood also held most thyroid clonotypes expanded beyond 0.001.

Sequenced input: peripheral blood or thyroid tissue (not recorded which). This sequence was found in a woman aged 18-35 years with Graves' hyperthyroidism.

The CDR3 DNA reads as TGTGCCAGCAGCAACTATGGGACCAACGTCCTGACTTTC. It codes for CASSNYGTNVLTF. The V call is TRBV7-2, the J call TRBJ2-6; no clear D gene. Germline loops: CDR1 SGHTA, CDR2 FQGNSA. The length of the CDR3 is 13 residues.